This passage covers 30 T cell receptor beta chains from one sample sequenced in a study of control samples from healthy donors and cancer patients. TCRdb keeps only in-frame clones here, not all; method: immunoSEQ multiplex PCR. The repertoire has roughly 50,000 clones, approximately 94% of them found once; the top ten carry roughly 0.8%. The specimen sequenced was PBMCs. These receptors came from a man younger than 40 with colorectal cancer.

This clone came up once. The chain joins TRBV4-1 to TRBJ2-1; either TRBD1 or TRBD2 may supply D (5 bases each). There are 15 residues in the CDR3. V lost 3 bases and J lost 4, with 13 bases in between. Germline V gene sequence: CDR1 MGHRA, CDR2 YSYEKL. The chain's CDR3 is CASSQNWGYYNEQFF. DNA of the CDR3: TGCGCCAGCAGCCAGAACTGGGGGTATTACAATGAGCAGTTCTTC.

The V gene is TRBV4-3, the J gene TRBJ1-1, with 7 nucleotides matching TRBD1. Germline trimming cut 2 bases from V and 4 bases from J; bases unmatched to any gene: 13. The CDR3 runs to 17 residues. Germline V gives CDR1 LGHNA, CDR2 YSLEER. The CDR3 DNA reads as TGCGCCAGCAGCCAATCCCCCCAGGGGGAAGGGGGCACTGAAGCTTTCTTT. It is translated as CASSQSPQGEGGTEAFF.

The rearrangement joins TRBV18 to TRBJ2-7; unclear D gene. The CDR3 consists of 13 residues. Trimming removed 3 bases from V and 4 bases from J, with 10 bases in between. Germline V gene lookup returns CDR1 KGHSH and CDR2 LQKENI. This chain's CDR3 is CASSPQSRYEQYV. For the CDR3, the DNA is TGTGCCAGCTCACCTCAAAGCAGATACGAGCAGTACGTC.

The chain uses TRBV6-5 and TRBJ2-5, with D possibly being TRBD1 (6 bases). Germline V CDR1 and CDR2: MNHEY, SVGAGI. The V and J ends lost 2 bases and 4 bases respectively, with 11 bases between them. This CDR3 comprises 14 residues. The CDR3 sequence: CASSYPGQGETQYF. The DNA for the CDR3 is TGTGCCAGCAGTTACCCGGGACAAGGAGAGACCCAGTACTTC.

V gene TRBV7-8 combines with J gene TRBJ1-3; unclear D gene. Trimming stripped 5 bases from V and 3 bases from J, with 17 bases between. Germline CDR1 reads SGHVS; CDR2 reads FQNEAQ. The CDR3 has 16 amino acids. In nucleotides, the CDR3 is TGTGCCAGCAGCCCCCTCGTCCCCCAGGATGGAAACACCATATATTTT. Its translation is CASSPLVPQDGNTIYF.

The V and J genes are TRBV24-1 and TRBJ2-7; 7 bases are a match to TRBD1. There are 17 residues in the CDR3. V was clipped by 0 bases and J by 4 bases; unmatched bases: 11. Germline CDR1 KGHDR, CDR2 SFDVKD. Here the CDR3 DNA reads TGTGCCACCAGTGATTTGCTGGGGACAGCGAGGGAGTACGAGCAGTACTTC. Amino acid sequence: CATSDLLGTAREYEQYF.

This clone occurred a few times. In nucleotides, the CDR3 is TGTGCCAGCAGCGTAGACGGGAGCAAACAAGAGACCCAGTACTTC. Amino acids: CASSVDGSKQETQYF. The chain links TRBV9 to TRBJ2-5, with D perhaps TRBD2 (6 bases). CDR3 size: 15 residues. Germline V CDR1 and CDR2: SGDLS, YYNGEE. V was shortened by 0 bases and J by 2 bases, with 11 bases between the two germline ends.

This clone was seen just once. The V gene is TRBV27, the J gene TRBJ1-5; tentatively, D is TRBD1 (5 bases). V was shortened by 6 bases and J by 3 bases, with 9 bases between the two germline ends. The CDR3 loop spans 13 amino acids. In germline, CDR1 is MNHEY, CDR2 SMNVEV (reference sequence). The CDR3 nucleotides are TGTGCCAGCAGACAGGCGTTCAATCAGCCCCAGCATTTT. Translated: CASRQAFNQPQHF.

This clone was found a few times. The CDR3 DNA sequence: TGTGCCAGCAGCTTAGGGTCGGCGAGGGATTACGAGCAGTACTTC. It codes for CASSLGSARDYEQYF. The rearrangement joins TRBV11-2 to TRBJ2-7, with D perhaps TRBD2 (5 bases). The V gene's germline CDR1 is SGHAT and CDR2 FQNNGV. Trimming removed 1 base from V and 4 bases from J, with 14 bases in between. The CDR3 is 15 amino acids.

The chain is built from TRBV12-3 or TRBV12-4 and TRBJ1-2; 9 bases map to TRBD1. V lost 6 bases and J lost 4; bases outside the gene matches: 3. The CDR3 covers 13 residues. In nucleotides, the CDR3 is TGTGCCAGCAGCCTGGACAGGGGCTATGGCTACACCTTC. Its translation: CASSLDRGYGYTF.

The chain links TRBV15 to TRBJ1-4; no definite D call. The CDR3 loop spans 14 amino acids. CDR1 is LNHNV and CDR2 is YYDKDF in the germline V gene (reference sequence). V was pared by 1 base and J by 8 bases, with 11 bases between. Here the CDR3 DNA reads TGTGCCACCAGCAGAGGCGTTACAGAGGAAAAACTGTTTTTT. Protein sequence: CATSRGVTEEKLFF.

The chain joins TRBV5-1 to TRBJ2-1; D is perhaps TRBD2 (5 bases). The CDR3 is 21 residues long. Germline V gene lookup returns CDR1 SGHRS and CDR2 YFSETQ. The ends were cut back, 3 bases at V and 7 bases at J, with 35 bases in the middle. The CDR3 protein is CASSSYPKLGKGVFFGNEQFF. DNA for the CDR3: TGCGCCAGCAGCTCATATCCCAAACTAGGAAAGGGTGTATTTTTTGGGAATGAGCAGTTCTTC.

V is TRBV29-1 and J is TRBJ2-7; a possible D gene is TRBD2 (6 bases). There are 13 residues in the CDR3. V lost 4 bases and J 0 bases, leaving 10 bases between the germline ends. Germline assignment: CDR1 SQVTM and CDR2 ANQGSEA. The CDR3 bases are TGCAGCGTTGGCGGGGCCCCCTCCTACGAGCAGTACTTC. Translation gives CSVGGAPSYEQYF.

The chain employs TRBV7-6 and TRBJ2-1; 9 bases are shared with TRBD1. This CDR3 spans 16 amino acids. Germline CDR1 SGHVS, CDR2 FNYEAQ. The J segment lost 9 bases and the V segment lost 2 bases, leaving 11 bases of the junction unmatched. CDR3 in DNA: TGTGCCAGCAGCTTACAAGGACAGGGGAGCCTCGGTGAGCAGTTCTTC. This sequence encodes CASSLQGQGSLGEQFF. Supplemented by reference TRBV7-6 and TRBJ2-1, the full variable domain reads GAGVSQSPRYKVTKRGQDVALRCDPISGHVSLYWYRQALGQGPEFLTYFNYEAQQDKSGLPNDRFSAERPEGSISTLTIQRTEQRDSAMYRCASSLQGQGSLGEQFFGPGTRLTVL.

The rearrangement joins TRBV7-2 to TRBJ2-1; D unclear. V was pared by 2 bases and J by 1 base, with 12 bases between. The germline V gene encodes CDR1 SGHTA and CDR2 FQGNSA. The CDR3 length is 16 residues. CDR3 coding DNA: TGTGCCAGCAGCTTACAGACGGGCTTATCCTACAATGAGCAGTTCTTC. It translates to CASSLQTGLSYNEQFF.

This chain links TRBV12-3 or TRBV12-4 with TRBJ2-7; tentatively, D is TRBD1 (6 bases). V lost 3 bases to trimming and J lost 6 bases, with 9 bases between them. The CDR3 consists of 12 residues. The CDR3 DNA reads as TGTGCCAGCAGTTTTACAGGGTCCGAGCAGTACTTC. Translation gives CASSFTGSEQYF.

The chain has TRBV7-9 and TRBJ2-1; D not certain. This CDR3 has 17 amino acids. Germline CDR1 is SEHNR and CDR2 is FQNEAQ (reference sequence). V gave up 5 bases and J gave up 0 bases, with 17 bases separating them. The DNA of the CDR3 is TGTGCCAGCAGCGCACCAACCGACTCCCCCTCCTACAATGAGCAGTTCTTC. Translated: CASSAPTDSPSYNEQFF.

This chain joins TRBV5-4 and TRBJ1-5; D is ambiguous. CDR1 and CDR2 from the germline V gene are SGHNT and YYREEE (reference sequence). V lost 7 bases and J 7 bases, leaving 15 bases between the germline ends. The CDR3 runs 13 residues. CDR3 bases: TGTGCCAGCTCCCCTTCGGGGAGCCAGCCCCAGCATTTT. Translation: CASSPSGSQPQHF.

Regarding this clone: Distinct nucleotide sequences in the sample also encode this CDR3. This chain links TRBV5-1 with TRBJ1-2; D might be TRBD1 (6 bases). This CDR3 contains 15 residues. Germline-derived CDR1 and CDR2 are SGHRS and YFSETQ. V was shortened by 2 bases and J by 6 bases, with 17 bases between the two germline ends. The CDR3 reads CASSFWGAGMDGYTF. The CDR3 DNA is TGCGCCAGCAGCTTTTGGGGGGCGGGGATGGATGGCTACACCTTC.

The CDR3 sequence is CASSLFTQQGTNYGYTF. DNA for the CDR3: TGTGCCAGCTCACTGTTCACCCAACAGGGAACTAACTATGGCTACACCTTC. V usage is TRBV18 and J usage is TRBJ1-2; maybe TRBD1 (6 bases). This CDR3 is built from 17 residues. V was trimmed by 4 bases and J by 0 bases, leaving 18 bases between them. The V gene's germline CDR1 is KGHSH and CDR2 LQKENI.

V and J are TRBV5-1 and TRBJ1-1; D may be TRBD1 (5 bases). Between the trimmed V and J ends, which lost 3 bases and 1 base, there was a span of 10 bases. Germline CDR1 is SGHRS and CDR2 is YFSETQ. The CDR3 extends over 14 amino acids. DNA of the CDR3: TGCGCCAGCAGCTCCAGGGAAAGGAACACTGAAGCTTTCTTT. Amino acids: CASSSRERNTEAFF.

The chain employs TRBV13 and TRBJ1-1, with D tentatively TRBD1 (6 bases). In germline, CDR1 is PRHDT, CDR2 FYEKMQ (reference sequence). This CDR3 contains 15 residues. Trimming shortened V by 3 bases and J by 2 bases, and 13 bases separated the two germline ends. CDR3 region: CASSFFRGGNTEAFF. In DNA, the CDR3 is TGTGCCAGCAGCTTCTTCAGGGGAGGTAACACTGAAGCTTTCTTT.

In nucleotides, the CDR3 is TGTGCCATCAGTGGTTGGACAGCCAAGGAGGGCACCATATATTTT. Translated: CAISGWTAKEGTIYF. V usage is TRBV10-3 and J usage is TRBJ1-3, with a tentative D call TRBD1 (6 bases). V was cut by 4 bases and J by 9 bases, with 19 bases left in between. Germline assignment: CDR1 ENHRY and CDR2 SYGVKD. This CDR3 contains 15 residues.

The DNA of the CDR3 is TGCGCCAGCAGTTTCACGGGACAGGGTCGGATGAACACTGAAGCTTTCTTT. It yields the protein CASSFTGQGRMNTEAFF. The rearrangement uses TRBV5-1 and TRBJ1-1, with 9 bases aligning to TRBD1. The trim removed 5 bases at V and 0 bases at J, leaving 11 bases unmatched. CDR1 SGHRS and CDR2 YFSETQ come from the germline V gene. CDR3 size: 17 residues.

The rearrangement links TRBV12-5 to TRBJ1-4; TRBD1 aligns across 8 bases. V lost 3 bases to trimming and J lost 4 bases; unmatched junction nucleotides: 10. This CDR3 spans 17 amino acids. Looked up from germline, CDR1 is LGHNT and CDR2 is FRNRAP. CDR3 region: CASGLGGQGSINEKLFF. The CDR3 nucleotides are TGTGCTAGTGGTTTAGGAGGACAGGGATCCATTAATGAAAAACTGTTTTTT.

The V call is TRBV7-2, the J call TRBJ2-7; 11 positions match TRBD2. The germline CDR1 and CDR2 sequences are SGHTA and FQGNSA. This CDR3 comprises 14 residues. Trimming took 5 bases from V and 2 from J; bases not matched to a gene: 2. The CDR3 DNA sequence: TGTGCCAGCAGCACTAGCGGGGGTACCTACGAGCAGTACTTC. It yields the protein CASSTSGGTYEQYF.

The V gene is TRBV6-5, the J gene TRBJ1-1; D unclear. V dropped 5 bases and J dropped 7 bases, with 8 bases sitting between them. CDR3 length: 11 amino acids. CDR1 MNHEY and CDR2 SVGAGI come from the germline V gene. CDR3: CASSTIFEAFF. The CDR3 nucleotides read TGTGCCAGCAGTACCATATTTGAAGCTTTCTTT.

V is TRBV29-1 and J is TRBJ2-5; tentative D call: TRBD1 (6 bases). The CDR3 runs to 11 residues. The V end lost 6 bases, the J end lost 12 bases, and 17 bases lay between the germline ends. Per the germline V gene, CDR1 is SQVTM and CDR2 is ANQGSEA. The CDR3 bases are TGCAGCGTGGACGACCGGGACATGGAGTACTTC. Translated, it gives CSVDDRDMEYF.

V and J are TRBV7-2 and TRBJ2-6; no clear D gene. The V and J ends lost 1 base and 2 bases respectively, with 3 bases between them. Germline CDR1 reads SGHTA; CDR2 reads FQGNSA. The CDR3 is 14 amino acids. The CDR3 sequence: CASSLVTGANVLTF. CDR3 coding DNA: TGTGCCAGCAGCTTAGTTACTGGGGCCAACGTCCTGACTTTC.

The chain carries TRBV19 and TRBJ2-3; 7 bases line up with TRBD2. The V segment lost 5 bases and the J segment 0 bases; nucleotides outside the gene matches: 8. CDR3 length: 16 residues. Germline V gene sequence: CDR1 LNHDA, CDR2 SQIVND (reference sequence). The CDR3 loop reads CASSYLGGTSTDTQYF. The CDR3 nucleotides read TGTGCCAGTAGTTACTTGGGGGGGACGAGCACAGATACGCAGTATTTT.